The 28 T cell receptor beta chains below all came from one sample that was sequenced in a study of blood T cell repertoires in COVID-19. The data were produced by immunoSEQ multiplex PCR, yet TCRdb's version contains in-frame clones alone and is incomplete. The sample gives about 400,000 clones, 80% to 90% of which show up once; 1.2% is in the top ten. The sequenced sample consisted of peripheral blood. Receptor source: a middle-aged man with acute or convalescent COVID-19.

The chain links TRBV5-1 to TRBJ2-7, with a possible D match to TRBD1 (6 bases). Germline V gene lookup returns CDR1 SGHRS and CDR2 YFSETQ. This CDR3 contains 15 residues. V gave up 0 bases and J gave up 0 bases, with 10 bases separating them. The DNA for the CDR3 is TGCGCCAGCAGCTTGGTAAGACAGGCCTCCTACGAGCAGTACTTC. Residues: CASSLVRQASYEQYF.

This rearrangement joins TRBV30 to TRBJ2-7, with 8 bases aligning to TRBD1. V lost 4 bases, J lost 3 bases, and 2 bases stayed unmatched. Looked up from germline, CDR1 is GTSNPN and CDR2 is SVGIG (reference sequence). The CDR3 extends over 12 amino acids. This chain's CDR3 is CAWTGTGYEQYF. CDR3 DNA: TGTGCCTGGACCGGGACAGGCTACGAGCAGTACTTC. The full variable domain, completed using reference TRBV30 and TRBJ2-7, is SQTIHQWPATLVQPVGSPLSLECTVEGTSNPNLYWYRQAAGRGLQLLFYSVGIGQISSEVPQNLSASRPQDRQFILSSKKLLLSDSGFYLCAWTGTGYEQYFGPGTRLTVT.

The J gene is TRBJ1-1, the V gene TRBV5-1; D is uncertain. The ends were cut back, 4 bases at V and 4 bases at J, with 11 bases in the middle. Germline V gene sequence: CDR1 SGHRS, CDR2 YFSETQ. CDR3 size: 13 residues. CDR3 nucleotides: TGCGCCAGCAGCCCTACGGCGGGCACTGAAGCTTTCTTT. As protein: CASSPTAGTEAFF.

The gene calls are TRBV29-1 and TRBJ2-1; D is possibly TRBD1 (5 bases). V lost 2 bases and J 13 bases, leaving 18 bases between the germline ends. The CDR3 runs 13 residues. Germline CDR1 SQVTM, CDR2 ANQGSEA. Here the CDR3 DNA reads TGCAGCGTTGAACGGACACCCACAACGATTCAGTTCTTC. It codes for CSVERTPTTIQFF.

V and J are TRBV5-1 and TRBJ2-5; TRBD1 matches at 8 bases. Germline lookup yields CDR1 SGHRS and CDR2 YFSETQ. The CDR3 extends over 14 amino acids. Unmatched junction bases numbered 6, after V lost 3 bases and J lost 5 bases. The CDR3 DNA follows: TGCGCCAGCAGCTCCGGGACAGGTCAGGAGACCCAGTACTTC. As protein: CASSSGTGQETQYF.

The genes are TRBV19 and TRBJ1-2; D gene uncertain. V gave up 2 bases and J gave up 4 bases, with 8 bases separating them. The CDR3 is made up of 13 amino acids. CDR1 and CDR2 (germline): LNHDA, SQIVND (reference sequence). As DNA, the CDR3 is TGTGCCAGTAGTATATCCGAGGCCTATGGCTACACCTTC. It codes for CASSISEAYGYTF.

This clone was seen only a few times. The rearrangement joins TRBV29-1 to TRBJ1-2; D not resolved. The V end was cut by 0 bases, the J end by 8 bases, with 10 bases between. The length of the CDR3 is 12 residues. Germline values: CDR1 SQVTM, CDR2 ANQGSEA. The CDR3: CSVEDGEGGYTF. CDR3 DNA sequence: TGCAGCGTTGAAGATGGAGAGGGAGGCTACACCTTC.

The chain has TRBV5-1 and TRBJ1-1; D unclear. Between the trimmed V and J ends, which lost 8 bases and 1 base, there was a span of 15 bases. The CDR3 covers 14 residues. Germline CDR1 is SGHRS and CDR2 is YFSETQ. CDR3 bases: TGCGCCAGTCGCCCACGGTACCAGAACACTGAAGCTTTCTTT. Its translation is CASRPRYQNTEAFF. The full variable domain, rest sourced from reference TRBV5-1 and TRBJ1-1, is KAGVTQTPRYLIKTRGQQVTLSCSPISGHRSVSWYQQTPGQGLQFLFEYFSETQRNKGNFPGRFSGRQFSNSRSEMNVSTLELGDSALYLCASRPRYQNTEAFFGQGTRLTVV.

As regards this clone: At the DNA level, this CDR3 is encoded by other sequences in the same sample as well. The rearrangement joins TRBV11-3 to TRBJ1-1; the D is unclear. The CDR3 sequence is 13 residues long. V was trimmed by 3 bases and J by 2 bases, leaving 7 bases between them. Germline CDR1 and CDR2: SGHNT and YENEEA. CDR3 nucleotide sequence: TGTGCCAGCAGCTTGGGCAGAAACACTGAAGCTTTCTTT. Amino acid sequence: CASSLGRNTEAFF.

CDR3: CASLSLRGYTF. The CDR3 bases are TGTGCCAGCTTGTCCCTGAGAGGCTACACCTTC. The V and J genes are TRBV28 and TRBJ1-2; D unresolved. There are 11 residues in the CDR3. CDR1 and CDR2 (germline): MDHEN, SYDVKM. V dropped 8 bases and J dropped 8 bases, with 12 bases sitting between them.

The gene calls are TRBV3-1 (or the pseudogene TRBV3-2) and TRBJ2-7; D is perhaps TRBD2 (6 bases). This CDR3 comprises 16 residues. Trimming removed 4 bases at V and 7 bases at J, with 23 bases between. CDR1 and CDR2 from the germline V gene are LGHDT and YNNKEL (reference sequence). CDR3 DNA sequence: TGTGCCAGCAGCCCAAGGGAGGTGGGCAGGGCGGGGGAGCAGTACTTC. Translated, it gives CASSPREVGRAGEQYF.

V is TRBV3-1 (or the pseudogene TRBV3-2) and J is TRBJ2-1; D might be TRBD2 (5 bases). Germline assignment: CDR1 LGHDT and CDR2 YNNKEL (reference sequence). The V and J ends lost 1 base and 6 bases respectively, with 10 bases between them. This CDR3 spans 14 amino acids. Written as DNA, the CDR3 is TGTGCCAGCAGCCAAGTTCTCCGGGGCAATGAGCAGTTCTTC. Protein: CASSQVLRGNEQFF.

The chain carries TRBV24-1 and TRBJ1-4; possible D gene TRBD1, 5 bases. The CDR3 extends over 15 amino acids. The germline CDR1 and CDR2 sequences are KGHDR and SFDVKD. V shed 2 bases and J shed 7 bases, with 13 bases lying between them. CDR3 DNA: TGTGCCACCAGTGATTCCCGCGGGGGTATTGAAAAACTGTTTTTT. Its protein product is CATSDSRGGIEKLFF.

This chain joins TRBV5-4 and TRBJ2-3, with a weak D call TRBD2 (5 bases). The ends were cut back, 5 bases at V and 3 bases at J, with 10 bases in the middle. This CDR3 has 13 residues. CDR1 and CDR2 from the germline V gene are SGHNT and YYREEE (reference sequence). For the CDR3, the DNA is TGTGCCAGCAGGTTATCGGGGACAGATACGCAGTATTTT. Protein sequence: CASRLSGTDTQYF. Looking up the rest from reference TRBV5-4 and TRBJ2-3 gives the full variable domain: ETGVTQSPTHLIKTRGQQVTLRCSSQSGHNTVSWYQQALGQGPQFIFQYYREEENGRGNFPPRFSGLQFPNYSSELNVNALELDDSALYLCASRLSGTDTQYFGPGTRLTVL.

V usage is TRBV28 and J usage is TRBJ2-7; TRBD1 matches 7 bases. This CDR3 has 16 amino acids. Germline V gene data show CDR1 as MDHEN and CDR2 as SYDVKM. With 5 bases clipped from V and 9 bases from J, the junction kept 19 bases outside the gene matches. The CDR3 region has the DNA TGTGCCAGCAGTCCCTACGACAGGGAAGGGGTCGGAGGGCAGTACTTC. Protein sequence: CASSPYDREGVGGQYF.

This clone came up once. The CDR3 reads CAWESPGGEKLFF. The CDR3 DNA follows: TGTGCCTGGGAATCTCCGGGAGGTGAAAAACTGTTTTTT. The rearrangement joins TRBV30 to TRBJ1-4; D is unclear. From germline, CDR1 is GTSNPN and CDR2 SVGIG (reference sequence). V lost 5 bases to trimming and J lost 7 bases, with 14 bases between them. This CDR3 has 13 residues.

The chain is built from TRBV25-1 and TRBJ2-7; TRBD2 agrees at 10 bases. The CDR3 is made up of 14 amino acids. The V and J ends lost 8 bases and 1 base, in that order; junction bases with no gene match: 5. Germline values: CDR1 MGHDK, CDR2 SYGVNS. CDR3 in amino acids: CASSLAGASYEQYF. The CDR3 DNA reads TGTGCCAGCTCTCTAGCGGGGGCATCCTACGAGCAGTACTTC.

CDR3: CASSIDLKGADQPQHF. Written as DNA, the CDR3 is TGTGCCAGTAGTATAGATCTAAAGGGGGCCGATCAGCCCCAGCATTTT. The genes are TRBV19 and TRBJ1-5, with 7 bases matching TRBD1. In germline, CDR1 is LNHDA, CDR2 SQIVND (reference sequence). The V segment lost 0 bases and the J segment 5 bases; nucleotides outside the gene matches: 7. The CDR3 is made up of 16 amino acids.

The chain has TRBV18 and TRBJ2-1; tentative D call: TRBD1 (6 bases). The V gene lost 3 bases and the J gene lost 5 bases, with 17 bases spanning the gap. CDR3 length equals 16 residues. From germline, CDR1 is KGHSH and CDR2 LQKENI. CDR3 nucleotides: TGTGCCAGCTCACCCTTGGACAGCACGGGGAACAATGAGCAGTTCTTC. Translating gives CASSPLDSTGNNEQFF.

The rearrangement joins TRBV6-5 to TRBJ2-7, with 9 bases aligning to TRBD1. This CDR3 has 13 amino acids. Germline lookup yields CDR1 MNHEY and CDR2 SVGAGI. Trimming removed 8 bases from V and 6 bases from J; junction bases left unmatched: 8. CDR3 protein: CASARDRAGEQYF. The CDR3 nucleotides read TGTGCCAGCGCGCGGGACAGGGCCGGCGAGCAGTACTTC.

V gene TRBV7-2 combines with J gene TRBJ2-3, with 16 bases matching TRBD2. CDR3 length equals 19 residues. V trimming: 5 bases; J trimming: 1 base; junction bases outside the gene matches: 9. CDR1 and CDR2 from the germline V gene are SGHTA and FQGNSA. As DNA, the CDR3 is TGTGCCAGCAGCAATATCGGGACTAGCGGGGGGGTGGGCACAGATACGCAGTATTTT. Translation: CASSNIGTSGGVGTDTQYF.

The V gene is TRBV30, the J gene TRBJ2-7; D unclear. From germline, CDR1 is GTSNPN and CDR2 SVGIG (reference sequence). The CDR3 covers 12 residues. V was shortened by 2 bases and J by 0 bases, with 5 bases between the two germline ends. This CDR3 is CAWSPSSYEQYF. For the CDR3, the DNA is TGTGCCTGGAGTCCTAGCTCCTACGAGCAGTACTTC.

V and J are TRBV15 and TRBJ2-5; TRBD1 is a possible D gene (5 bases). This CDR3 is 18 amino acids long. Trimming shortened V by 5 bases and J by 0 bases, and 22 bases separated the two germline ends. Germline CDR1 reads LNHNV; CDR2 reads YYDKDF (reference sequence). DNA of the CDR3: TGTGCCACCAGCGGAAAACCAAGCCAGGGAACCTACCAAGAGACCCAGTACTTC. This gives the protein CATSGKPSQGTYQETQYF.

The CDR3 loop is CASSSPGQGDSPLHF. CDR3 nucleotide sequence: TGTGCCAGCAGTTCCCCGGGACAGGGGGATTCACCCCTCCACTTT. This chain connects TRBV6-2 or TRBV6-3 to TRBJ1-6; 11 nucleotides match TRBD1. The CDR3 loop spans 15 amino acids. Germline assignment: CDR1 MNHEY and CDR2 SVGEGT. The V segment lost 4 bases and the J segment 8 bases; nucleotides outside the gene matches: 4.

In DNA form, the CDR3 reads TGCAGCGTCCCGGGACAACGCACAGATACGCAGTATTTT. Protein sequence: CSVPGQRTDTQYF. This chain uses TRBV29-1 with TRBJ2-3, with D tentatively TRBD1 (6 bases). V was clipped by 6 bases and J by 1 base, with 11 bases between them. Germline V CDR1 and CDR2: SQVTM, ANQGSEA. This CDR3 has 13 amino acids.

This chain uses TRBV7-2 with TRBJ2-3, with D tentatively TRBD1 (5 bases). The V gene lost 3 bases and the J gene lost 4 bases, with 14 bases spanning the gap. Germline-derived CDR1 and CDR2 are SGHTA and FQGNSA. The CDR3 is 15 residues long. CDR3 nucleotides: TGTGCCAGCAGCTTTAGGGCAGGGTCGCCAGATACGCAGTATTTT. Amino acid sequence: CASSFRAGSPDTQYF.

The V gene is TRBV5-1, the J gene TRBJ1-2; 8 positions agree with TRBD1. The trim removed 3 bases at V and 1 base at J, leaving 5 bases unmatched. This CDR3 has 15 amino acids. The V gene's germline CDR1 is SGHRS and CDR2 YFSETQ. The CDR3 protein is CASSSETGDNYGYTF. As DNA, the CDR3 is TGCGCCAGCAGCTCAGAGACAGGGGATAACTATGGCTACACCTTC.

The chain links TRBV28 to TRBJ1-2; D is undetermined. This CDR3 spans 12 amino acids. Per germline, CDR1 MDHEN and CDR2 SYDVKM. V shed 5 bases and J shed 9 bases, with 13 bases lying between them. The CDR3 here is CASSPQRTSYTF. CDR3 nucleotides: TGTGCCAGCAGTCCCCAGCGAACGAGCTACACCTTC.